What follows describes a single T cell receptor beta chain. Other nucleotide sequences from this sample produce the same CDR3. The data stem from a study of blood T cell repertoires in COVID-19. Germline CDR1 reads SGHNT; CDR2 reads YYREEE (reference sequence). The CDR3 is made up of 14 amino acids. Trimming stripped 0 bases from V and 1 base from J, with 7 bases between. The method was immunoSEQ multiplex PCR; TCRdb's version includes in-frame clones alone and lacks a portion of them. Among 100,000 or so clones, 72% were seen once, and the ten largest hold about an eighth. This chain links TRBV5-4 with TRBJ1-1; D is perhaps TRBD1 (5 bases). The source material was peripheral blood. This TCR came from a woman at least 80 years old with acute or convalescent COVID-19. The CDR3 coding sequence is TGTGCCAGCAGCTTGGCGGGGGGGAACACTGAAGCTTTCTTT. Protein: CASSLAGGNTEAFF.